Listed here are 22 T cell receptor beta chains from one sample, sequenced in a study of blood T cell repertoires in COVID-19. The assay was immunoSEQ multiplex PCR, and TCRdb's table has in-frame clones only and misses some. The sample lists 150,000 to 200,000 clones, 85% to 90% occurring once. The sample taken for sequencing was peripheral blood. The receptors were gathered from a man between 35 and 55 years old with active or convalescent COVID-19.

The chain is built from TRBV7-9 and TRBJ1-1, with D possibly TRBD1 on 6 matching bases. Deletions cut 5 bases from V and 7 bases from J, with 8 bases between. From germline, CDR1 is SEHNR and CDR2 FQNEAQ (reference sequence). The CDR3 contains 11 residues. CDR3 nucleotides: TGTGCCAGCAGCGTACAGGGTGAAGCTTTCTTT. This gives the protein CASSVQGEAFF.

This chain joins TRBV5-1 and TRBJ2-7, with D perhaps matching TRBD2 (6 bases). This CDR3 has 13 residues. V shed 2 bases and J shed 6 bases, with 12 bases lying between them. Looked up from germline, CDR1 is SGHRS and CDR2 is YFSETQ. CDR3 sequence reads: CASSLDGGLEQYF. The CDR3 region has the DNA TGCGCCAGCAGCTTAGACGGGGGTCTCGAGCAGTACTTC.

The chain joins TRBV6-5 to TRBJ1-5; D is uncertain. This CDR3 region has 14 residues. V lost 6 bases to trimming and J lost 5 bases, with 14 bases between them. CDR1 and CDR2 (germline): MNHEY, SVGAGI. For the CDR3, the DNA is TGTGCCAGCAGCCCCCGCCAGGTTCATCAGCCCCAGCATTTT. Translation gives CASSPRQVHQPQHF.

The chain recombines TRBV6-5 with TRBJ1-3, with D perhaps matching TRBD1 (6 bases). The CDR3 runs 15 residues. V was cut by 6 bases and J by 0 bases, with 12 bases left in between. Germline CDR1 is MNHEY and CDR2 is SVGAGI. CDR3 bases: TGTGCCAGCAGCCACAGGGAAAGCTCTGGAAACACCATATATTTT. This gives the protein CASSHRESSGNTIYF.

This rearrangement joins TRBV27 to TRBJ2-5; 8 bases fit TRBD1. The CDR3 is 16 residues long. V trimming: 2 bases; J trimming: 4 bases; junction bases outside the gene matches: 9. Looked up from germline, CDR1 is MNHEY and CDR2 is SMNVEV (reference sequence). CDR3 sequence: CASSLRQGASRETQYF. The DNA of the CDR3 is TGTGCCAGCAGTTTACGGCAGGGGGCTTCCCGAGAGACCCAGTACTTC.

This rearrangement joins TRBV7-3 to TRBJ2-1, with 8 bases identical to TRBD1. Germline lookup yields CDR1 SGHTA and CDR2 FQGTGA. The CDR3 runs 18 residues. With V trimmed by 5 bases and J by 0 bases, 12 bases remained unmatched. Here the CDR3 reads CASSPIPRTGSSYNEQFF. The CDR3 DNA reads TGTGCCAGCAGCCCTATTCCGCGGACAGGGAGCTCCTACAATGAGCAGTTCTTC.

This clone was detected once. The genes are TRBV6-5 and TRBJ2-2, with D unresolved. The CDR3 length is 14 residues. Trimming stripped 2 bases from V and 5 bases from J, with 9 bases between. Germline lookup yields CDR1 MNHEY and CDR2 SVGAGI. The DNA of the CDR3 is TGTGCCAGCAGTTACGACTTCTCGACCGGGGAGCTGTTTTTT. This encodes CASSYDFSTGELFF.

The V call is TRBV5-1, the J call TRBJ2-7, with TRBD2 matching 14 bases. The CDR3 sequence is 17 residues long. Germline assignment: CDR1 SGHRS and CDR2 YFSETQ. With 0 bases clipped from V and 5 bases from J, the junction kept 7 bases outside the gene matches. The CDR3 coding sequence is TGCGCCAGCAGCTTGGCAGGGGGACTAGCGGGAGACCACGAGCAGTACTTC. Translation gives CASSLAGGLAGDHEQYF.

This chain joins TRBV7-2 and TRBJ1-1; weak D call: TRBD1 (6 bases). CDR1 is SGHTA and CDR2 is FQGNSA in the germline V gene. CDR3 length: 17 amino acids. V gave up 5 bases and J gave up 1 base, with 20 bases separating them. CDR3 loop: CASSPLFSPGANTEAFF. Written as DNA, the CDR3 is TGTGCCAGCAGCCCGCTTTTTTCTCCAGGGGCGAACACTGAAGCTTTCTTT.

CDR3 DNA: TGTGCCAGCAGTGATCACGCGAATCAGCCCCAGCATTTT. It specifies CASSDHANQPQHF. The J gene is TRBJ1-5, the V gene TRBV27; D is unresolved. This CDR3 is built from 13 residues. Germline V gene data show CDR1 as MNHEY and CDR2 as SMNVEV (reference sequence). The V and J ends lost 5 bases and 4 bases respectively, with 9 bases between them.

J is TRBJ1-5 and V is TRBV28, with 7 bases identical to TRBD1. With V trimmed by 2 bases and J by 2 bases, 9 bases remained unmatched. The CDR3 runs 17 residues. Germline V gene lookup returns CDR1 MDHEN and CDR2 SYDVKM. The CDR3 DNA is TGTGCCAGCAGTTTAGAGGGGGCCCTGGTTGGCAATCAGCCCCAGCATTTT. Its translation: CASSLEGALVGNQPQHF.

This clone has just one count. This sequence joins TRBV4-2 and TRBJ2-1; weak D call: TRBD2 (6 bases). Trimming cost V 3 bases and J 6 bases, with 6 bases left between them. This CDR3 is built from 12 residues. Germline values: CDR1 LGHNA, CDR2 YNFKEQ. CDR3 protein: CASSQGGNEQFF. CDR3 nucleotides: TGTGCCAGCAGCCAGGGGGGCAATGAGCAGTTCTTC.

V usage is TRBV6-2 or TRBV6-3 and J usage is TRBJ1-1; no firm D call. CDR3 length equals 13 residues. Germline CDR1 is MNHEY and CDR2 is SVGEGT. Trimming stripped 4 bases from V and 2 bases from J, with 8 bases between. CDR3 in amino acids: CASSLLPNTEAFF. CDR3 nucleotide sequence: TGTGCCAGCAGTTTACTTCCTAACACTGAAGCTTTCTTT.

This chain uses TRBV4-1 with TRBJ1-3; 7 bases fit TRBD1. Germline values: CDR1 MGHRA, CDR2 YSYEKL. Trimming removed 0 bases from V and 2 bases from J; junction bases left unmatched: 10. CDR3 length: 18 amino acids. CDR3 residues: CASSQDTGSRGAGNTIYF. The CDR3 nucleotides are TGCGCCAGCAGCCAAGATACGGGGTCCAGGGGGGCTGGAAACACCATATATTTT.

CDR3 sequence: CASSYSRYPETQYF. CDR3 coding DNA: TGTGCCAGCAGTTACTCGAGATACCCAGAGACCCAGTACTTC. The V gene is TRBV6-5, the J gene TRBJ2-5; D is unresolved. Trimming shortened V by 0 bases and J by 4 bases, and 9 bases separated the two germline ends. Germline V CDR1 and CDR2: MNHEY, SVGAGI. CDR3 size: 14 residues.

V usage is TRBV7-2 and J usage is TRBJ2-1, with 11 nucleotides matching TRBD2. V dropped 8 bases and J dropped 6; count of bases not matched to a gene: 9. The CDR3 sequence is 15 residues long. Germline assignment: CDR1 SGHTA and CDR2 FQGNSA. The CDR3 sequence: CASGWIAGGLNEQFF. The CDR3 nucleotides read TGTGCCAGCGGTTGGATAGCGGGGGGGCTCAATGAGCAGTTCTTC. Full variable domain (outside the CDR3, taken from reference TRBV7-2 and TRBJ2-1): GAGVSQSPSNKVTEKGKDVELRCDPISGHTALYWYRQSLGQGLEFLIYFQGNSAPDKSGLPSDRFSAERTGGSVSTLTIQRTQQEDSAVYLCASGWIAGGLNEQFFGPGTRLTVL.

The gene calls are TRBV2 and TRBJ2-7; D not certain. This CDR3 region has 12 residues. From germline, CDR1 is SNHLY and CDR2 FYNNEI. The germline V and J ends were trimmed by 6 bases and 3 bases, with 9 bases remaining between them. CDR3 bases: TGTGCCAGCAGGCTTGACTTCTACGAGCAGTACTTC. Encoded protein: CASRLDFYEQYF.

The chain couples TRBV30 to TRBJ2-1, with 7 bases that match TRBD2. Germline V gene data show CDR1 as GTSNPN and CDR2 as SVGIG (reference sequence). The length of the CDR3 is 15 residues. The V gene end was trimmed by 1 base and the J gene end by 9 bases; junction bases not matched to a gene: 12. The CDR3 bases are TGTGCCTGGAGTGCATTCGGGGGGTCCGTGAGTGAGCAGTTCTTC. Protein product: CAWSAFGGSVSEQFF.

The V gene is TRBV29-1, the J gene TRBJ2-2, with a possible D match to TRBD1 (6 bases). Germline lookup yields CDR1 SQVTM and CDR2 ANQGSEA. The V and J ends lost 5 bases and 3 bases respectively, with 13 bases between them. The CDR3 covers 14 residues. DNA of the CDR3: TGCAGCGTTCGAACCACAGGGTACACCGGGGAGCTGTTTTTT. This encodes CSVRTTGYTGELFF.

The J gene is TRBJ2-3, the V gene TRBV29-1; D remains ambiguous. CDR3 length: 12 residues. Trimming removed 6 bases from V and 1 base from J, with 8 bases in between. From germline, CDR1 is SQVTM and CDR2 ANQGSEA. The CDR3 nucleotides are TGCAGCGTACTACTCGGCACAGATACGCAGTATTTT. It specifies CSVLLGTDTQYF.

This clone was counted a single time. This sequence joins TRBV27 and TRBJ2-1, with 9 bases that match TRBD2. Germline V CDR1 and CDR2: MNHEY, SMNVEV (reference sequence). CDR3 length equals 15 residues. J was trimmed by 4 bases and V by 4 bases; bases with no gene match: 5. CDR3 sequence reads: CASSWASGNYNEQFF. CDR3 nucleotide sequence: TGTGCCAGCAGTTGGGCTAGCGGGAATTACAATGAGCAGTTCTTC.

The chain joins TRBV4-3 to TRBJ1-1, with D uncertain. From germline, CDR1 is LGHNA and CDR2 YSLEER. The CDR3 runs to 14 residues. The V end was cut by 2 bases, the J end by 1 base, with 8 bases between. CDR3 nucleotide sequence: TGCGCCAGCAGCCAAAGTTTGAGGAACACTGAAGCTTTCTTT. Its translation: CASSQSLRNTEAFF.